The next 11 T cell receptor beta chains were all read from a single sample in a study of OX40 agonist ivuxolimab in advanced cancers. The library was generated by the immunoSEQ multiplex PCR assay. Entries here come from immuneACCESS through TCRdb and include only in-frame sequences with V and J called. Some clones fail to appear in such tables; in the studies checked, an unresolved V gene covers under half of the shortfall, and the cause of the remainder is unknown. The sample table records under 65,000 clones; roughly nine tenths of these occur just once. Around an eighth of the sample lies in the top ten. This sample comprised CD4+ or CD8+ T cells sorted from blood, obtained in a trial of the OX40 agonist ivuxolimab. These receptor sequences come from an adult with an advanced solid tumor such as melanoma, head and neck, liver or kidney cancer.

The chain uses TRBV2 and TRBJ2-5, with 10 bases that match TRBD2. Germline assignment: CDR1 SNHLY and CDR2 FYNNEI. The trim removed 6 bases at V and 5 bases at J, leaving 12 bases unmatched. The CDR3 is 16 amino acids. The CDR3 DNA is TGTGCCAGCAGACAATGGGGGACTAGCGTAAGGGAGACCCAGTACTTC. It specifies CASRQWGTSVRETQYF.

The chain carries TRBV28 and TRBJ2-5; TRBD1 aligns across 9 bases. Germline assignment: CDR1 MDHEN and CDR2 SYDVKM. The trim removed 6 bases at V and 4 bases at J, leaving 9 bases unmatched. CDR3 size: 15 residues. CDR3 bases: TGTGCCAGCAGCCTGATGACAGGGGGTGGAGAGACCCAGTACTTC. It translates to CASSLMTGGGETQYF.

This chain uses TRBV2 with TRBJ2-5, with D perhaps TRBD1 (6 bases). The end of the DNA aligns better with TRBJ2-7, so the J call may be wrong. Germline CDR1 SNHLY, CDR2 FYNNEI. This CDR3 comprises 11 residues. This CDR3 reads CASKRGYEQYF. DNA of the CDR3: TGTGCCAGCAAAAGGGGGTACGAGCAGTACTTC.

In this sample, this clone turned up once. This chain joins TRBV7-8 and TRBJ2-7, with D perhaps TRBD2 (6 bases). In germline, CDR1 is SGHVS, CDR2 FQNEAQ. With 3 bases removed from V and 0 bases from J, the gap between germline ends came to 9 bases. The CDR3 has 14 amino acids. The CDR3 region has the DNA TGTGCCAGCAGCTTTGGGCGGGGCTCCTACGAGCAGTACTTC. It codes for CASSFGRGSYEQYF.

V gene TRBV11-1 combines with J gene TRBJ1-2, with D perhaps TRBD1 (6 bases). Trimming removed 10 bases from V and 3 bases from J, with 15 bases in between. This CDR3 is 13 amino acids long. Germline CDR1 is SGHAT and CDR2 is FQDESV (reference sequence). CDR3 sequence: CATSQGRDYGYTF. The CDR3 nucleotides are TGTGCCACCAGTCAGGGGAGGGACTATGGCTACACCTTC.

The chain couples TRBV6-1 to TRBJ2-3; weak D call: TRBD2 (5 bases). CDR3 length: 12 amino acids. V was pared by 5 bases and J by 5 bases, with 8 bases between. The V gene's germline CDR1 is MNHNS and CDR2 SASEGT. CDR3 DNA sequence: TGTGCCAGCAGTACACTAGGAGATACGCAGTATTTT. Amino acid sequence: CASSTLGDTQYF.

This clone was picked up one time. The chain combines TRBV6-1 with TRBJ1-1; 7 bases are shared with TRBD1. The CDR3 covers 12 residues. V shed 6 bases, J shed 10 bases, and the junction held 8 bases outside the gene matches. From germline, CDR1 is MNHNS and CDR2 SASEGT. The CDR3 protein is CASRDRAGGAFF. Here the CDR3 DNA reads TGTGCCAGCAGAGACAGGGCCGGGGGAGCTTTCTTT.

This clone was observed a single time. J is TRBJ2-1 and V is TRBV28; tentative D call: TRBD1 (5 bases). The CDR3 contains 12 residues. V lost 1 base and J lost 11, with 9 bases in between. Germline loops: CDR1 MDHEN, CDR2 SYDVKM. CDR3 DNA: TGTGCCAGCAGTTTATCGCAGGGTAAGCAGTTCTTC. Amino acids: CASSLSQGKQFF.

A word on this clone: The same CDR3 is also encoded by other DNA sequences in this sample. J is TRBJ2-1 and V is TRBV5-1; D possibly matches TRBD1 or TRBD2 (5 bases each). Trimming pared 0 bases from V and 4 bases from J, leaving 14 bases between. This CDR3 spans 16 amino acids. Germline assignment: CDR1 SGHRS and CDR2 YFSETQ. In DNA form, the CDR3 reads TGCGCCAGCAGCTTGGACTCGGGGCAGGTGTACAATGAGCAGTTCTTC. It yields the protein CASSLDSGQVYNEQFF.

The rearrangement uses TRBV2 and TRBJ2-7, with a weak D call TRBD2 (5 bases). V gave up 6 bases and J gave up 4 bases, with 19 bases separating them. Germline V gene lookup returns CDR1 SNHLY and CDR2 FYNNEI. This CDR3 contains 15 residues. The CDR3 here is CASRAAGELTYEQYF. CDR3 nucleotide sequence: TGTGCCAGCAGGGCGGCTGGGGAGCTGACGTACGAGCAGTACTTC.

This clone occurred once. The V gene is TRBV4-2, the J gene TRBJ2-3, with 13 bases that match TRBD2. V lost 4 bases, J lost 6 bases, and 7 bases stayed unmatched. CDR1 and CDR2 (germline): LGHNA, YNFKEQ. The CDR3 runs 16 residues. The CDR3 region is CASSRPLAGGADTQYF. In DNA form, the CDR3 reads TGTGCCAGCAGCCGTCCACTAGCGGGGGGGGCTGATACGCAGTATTTT.